Included here is one T cell receptor beta chain sequence, with context. The antigen is undetermined. The CDR3 totals 14 residues. V was cut by 7 bases and J by 1 base, with 14 bases left in between. CDR1 and CDR2 (germline): SNHLY, FYNNEI. The entry originates in a study of T cell responses to AZD1222 COVID-19 vaccine. Study observations and caveats: Clonal diversity was possibly underestimated; the donors were predominantly white British and more often female.

The method was immunoSEQ multiplex PCR; TCRdb's version includes in-frame clones alone and lacks a portion of them. This table holds roughly 120,000 clones, roughly 91% found once. This chain links TRBV2 with TRBJ2-7; possible D gene TRBD1, 6 bases. Source: peripheral blood, taken on day 0 of AZD1222 vaccination. The sequence derives from an adult in good health. CDR3 sequence (DNA): TGTGCCAGCAAAATACAGGGAGCTTCCTACGAGCAGTACTTC. Translating it yields CASKIQGASYEQYF.